This T cell receptor beta chain was identified in a study of beta chain features in type 1 diabetes (dated by TCRdb to 2017 to 2018). Regarding the study in general: No differences in mean age, gender distribution, total cell number or subset yield were found between patients and healthy donors. A total of about 99,000,000 sorted cells were examined across all samples, and RNA yield correlated strongly with the number of cells per subset. The study compared TCRB repertoires of sorted circulating CD4+ T cell subsets between recently diagnosed type 1 diabetes patients and matched healthy donors. Regulatory and stem cell-like memory subsets were isolated from only 8 patients and roughly eight healthy donors, whereas naive and central memory subsets came from all 30 or so donors.

V was cut back by 1 base and J by 2 bases, leaving a gap of 26 bases between them. The CDR3 has 20 amino acids, counting the end cysteine and phenylalanine. The CDR3 DNA has 60 bases and is translated from base 1. CDR1 KGHSH and CDR2 LQKENI are derived from the germline V gene. This clone appeared a few times. This receptor's antigen is unknown. No much larger clone is present one base from it, and per-base qualities are unavailable. Each donor gave one peripheral blood draw, averaging roughly 120 mL, which was collected into heparinised tubes. A BD FACSAria II and a panel including CD45RO, CCR7, CD25, CD127, CD95 and CD27 were used to sort naive, central memory, regulatory and stem cell-like memory CD4+ T cells. Purity was above 98% for every sorted population. Right away, PBMCs were isolated by Lymphoprep density gradient centrifugation and were stained directly, with no culture step. So that batch effects would be minimized, each experiment stained and sorted samples in pairs, pairing one healthy donor with one patient.

All of the isolated RNA was reverse transcribed with the High Capacity cDNA Reverse Transcription Kit, so expressed TCRB transcripts were sequenced. Deep immunoSEQ sequencing was applied to naive, central memory and regulatory T cell samples, giving an average of about 3.7 million total reads per sample. Sorted cells were lysed in RLT buffer and RNA was extracted with DNase-treated RNeasy Micro or Mini kits, depending on cell number. To prevent cross-contamination, every cell subset was processed on its own, while patient and healthy donor samples were processed together. TCRB sequences were amplified from cDNA with the immunoSEQ multiplex PCR, producing 87-bp fragments spanning the CDR3 region. Sequencing of the amplicons was performed on the Illumina HiSeq platform. Regarding the original processing steps: PCR bias was corrected computationally using synthetic template baselines, and reads within Hamming distance 2 were collapsed, with unmergeable singletons discarded. Reads were aligned against IMGT to assign V, D and J genes, CDR3 length and insertions or deletions at six rearrangement sites. Within each subset, clonotype counts were normalized to sorted cell number, and only after that were true diversity and Gini coefficients computed with the tcR R package. The overlap coefficient, calculated on TCRB nucleotide sequences, was used to measure repertoire sharing. Imported from immuneACCESS, the table was reduced by TCRdb to in-frame sequences with V and J called. These copies leave out some clones; in studies compared against another copy, an unresolved V gene accounts for under half, and the cause of the remainder is not known. V and J calls plus clone size are reproduced from that table; the DNA served to infer D and trimming. For this sample there are more than 300,000 clones; roughly 8% appear just once. Together, the top ten hold more than 0.4% of the sample.

Here is what the overall study found, with its caveats: Only small numbers of individuals were included in the HLA sub-analyses, which left unresolved whether HLA type had any influence on TCRB rearrangement. At VDJ recombination sites, type 1 diabetes patients had fewer insertions and more deleted nucleotides, which implies abnormalities in thymic rearrangement. The naive, central memory and regulatory TCRB repertoires appeared to resemble one another more closely among patients than among healthy donors. PCR might favor shorter templates, but patient and control samples were amplified and corrected together, so any skew would affect both groups equally. Because cDNA was sequenced instead of genomic DNA, highly expressing activated cells could be over-represented, though the groups showed no difference in activation or CD3 levels. Type 1 diabetes patients showed a moderate but significant shortening of TCRB CDR3 length in all four CD4+ subsets.

The sequence derives from a woman under 30 in good health. The source material was central memory CD4+ T cells from blood. The rearranged segments are TRBV18 and TRBJ1-2, with the D gene uncertain. The DNA reads as follows: TGTGCCAGCTCACCACAGGGATTCGCGGTTAGGGCGAACCTAAACTATGGCTACACCTTC. Its protein is CASSPQGFAVRANLNYGYTF.